The TCR beta chain described here comes from a study of identical twins. Overall study findings and caveats: Twins' excess sharing was less marked for out-of-frame beta sequences. Insertions were fewer in abundant cord blood beta clonotypes, whereas memory repertoires showed none of this pattern.

This CDR3 contains 16 residues. Germline trimming cut 6 bases from V and 4 bases from J; bases unmatched to any gene: 11. CDR1 is SEHNR, CDR2 FQNEAQ, per germline (reference sequence). MiXCR, run by TCRdb on the 5' RACE reads, gives a single entry per CDR3 protein. The sample gives about 530,000 distinct CDR3 sequences, approximately 20% of which show up once; around 0.5% is in the top ten. Everyone who donated was a healthy Caucasian. This clonotype has a handful of counts. Its antigen is not identified. In addition, the sample was reused for a study of yellow fever vaccine responses in identical twins.

The chain employs TRBV7-9 and TRBJ2-3; 9 nucleotides line up with TRBD1. The source material was CD4+ T cells sorted from blood. The clonotype originates from a young woman in good health. Here the CDR3 DNA reads TGTGCCAGCAGTCGAGATCCGGGACAGGGTTCAGATACGCAGTATTTT. Its translation is CASSRDPGQGSDTQYF.